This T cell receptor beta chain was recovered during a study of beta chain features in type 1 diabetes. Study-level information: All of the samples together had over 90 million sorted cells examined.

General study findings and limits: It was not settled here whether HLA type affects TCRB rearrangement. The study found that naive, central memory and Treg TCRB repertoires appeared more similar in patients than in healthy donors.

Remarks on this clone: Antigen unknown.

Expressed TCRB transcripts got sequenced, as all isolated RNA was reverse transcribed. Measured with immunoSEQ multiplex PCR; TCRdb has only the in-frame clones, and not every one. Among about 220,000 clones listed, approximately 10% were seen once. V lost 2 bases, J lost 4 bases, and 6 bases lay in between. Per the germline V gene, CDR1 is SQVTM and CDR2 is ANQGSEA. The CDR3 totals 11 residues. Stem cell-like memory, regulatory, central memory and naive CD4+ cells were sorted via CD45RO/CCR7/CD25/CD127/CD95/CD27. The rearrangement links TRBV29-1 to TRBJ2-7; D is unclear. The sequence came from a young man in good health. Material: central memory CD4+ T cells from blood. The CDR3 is CSVELSYEQYF. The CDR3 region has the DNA TGCAGCGTTGAATTGAGTTACGAGCAGTACTTC.